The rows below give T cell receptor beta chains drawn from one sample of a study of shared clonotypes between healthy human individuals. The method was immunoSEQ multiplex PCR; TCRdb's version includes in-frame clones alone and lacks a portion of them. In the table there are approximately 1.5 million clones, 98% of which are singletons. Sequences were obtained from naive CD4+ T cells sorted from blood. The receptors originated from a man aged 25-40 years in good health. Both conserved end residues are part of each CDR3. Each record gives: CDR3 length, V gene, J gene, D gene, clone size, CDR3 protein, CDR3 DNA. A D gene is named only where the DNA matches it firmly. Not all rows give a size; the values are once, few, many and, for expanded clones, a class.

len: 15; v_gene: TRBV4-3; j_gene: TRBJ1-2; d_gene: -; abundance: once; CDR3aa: CASSQEWSTSYGYTF; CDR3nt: TGCGCCAGCAGCCAAGAGTGGAGTACCTCCTATGGCTACACCTTC
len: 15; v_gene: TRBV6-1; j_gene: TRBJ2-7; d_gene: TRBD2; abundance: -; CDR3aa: CASSVGTSGIYEQYF; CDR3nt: TGTGCCAGCAGTGTTGGGACTAGCGGAATCTACGAGCAGTACTTC
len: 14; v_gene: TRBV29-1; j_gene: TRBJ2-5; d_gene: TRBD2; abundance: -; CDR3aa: CSGLAGPKQETQYF; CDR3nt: TGCAGCGGGTTAGCGGGACCTAAACAAGAGACCCAGTACTTC
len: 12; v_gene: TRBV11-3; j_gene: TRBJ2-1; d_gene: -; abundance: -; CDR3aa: CASSPLEGEQFF; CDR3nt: TGTGCCAGCAGCCCTTTAGAAGGTGAGCAGTTCTTC
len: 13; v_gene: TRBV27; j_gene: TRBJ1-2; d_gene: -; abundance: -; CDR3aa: CASSLAGEGGYTF; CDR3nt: TGTGCCAGCAGTTTGGCAGGGGAGGGTGGCTACACCTTC
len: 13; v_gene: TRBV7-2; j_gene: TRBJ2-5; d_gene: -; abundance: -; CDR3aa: CASSRDGQETQYF; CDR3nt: TGTGCCAGCAGCCGGGACGGTCAAGAGACCCAGTACTTC
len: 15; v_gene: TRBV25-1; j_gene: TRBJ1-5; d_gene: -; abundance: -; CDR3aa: CASSEYGGTDQPQHF; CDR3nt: TGTGCCAGCAGTGAATACGGTGGCACGGATCAGCCCCAGCATTTT
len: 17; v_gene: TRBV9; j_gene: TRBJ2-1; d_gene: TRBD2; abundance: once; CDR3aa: CASSVTSGRVKSDEQFF; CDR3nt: TGTGCCAGCAGCGTGACTAGCGGGAGGGTGAAGTCGGATGAGCAGTTCTTC
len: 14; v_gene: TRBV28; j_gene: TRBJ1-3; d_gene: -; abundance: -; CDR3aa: CASSLVSAGNTIYF; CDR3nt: TGTGCCAGCAGTTTAGTGTCGGCTGGAAACACCATATATTTT
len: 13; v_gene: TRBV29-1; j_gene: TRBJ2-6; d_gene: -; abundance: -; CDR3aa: CSVADSGANVLTF; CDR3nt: TGCAGCGTTGCCGATTCCGGGGCCAACGTCCTGACTTTC
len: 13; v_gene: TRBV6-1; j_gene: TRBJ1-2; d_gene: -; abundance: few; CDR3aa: CASSARANYGYTF; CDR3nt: TGTGCCAGTTCCGCGCGAGCTAACTATGGCTACACCTTC
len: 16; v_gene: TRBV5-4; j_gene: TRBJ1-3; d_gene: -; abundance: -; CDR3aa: CASSPGTEPTGNTIYF; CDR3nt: TGTGCCAGCAGCCCCGGTACAGAACCAACTGGAAACACCATATATTTT
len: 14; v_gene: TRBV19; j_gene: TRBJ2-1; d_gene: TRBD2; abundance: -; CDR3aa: CASKSFAAGDEQFF; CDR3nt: TGTGCCAGTAAGTCCTTTGCAGCGGGGGATGAGCAGTTCTTC
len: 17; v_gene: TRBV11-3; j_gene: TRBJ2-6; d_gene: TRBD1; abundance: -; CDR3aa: CASSPGQGESGANVLTF; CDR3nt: TGTGCCAGCAGCCCGGGACAGGGTGAGTCTGGGGCCAACGTCCTGACTTTC
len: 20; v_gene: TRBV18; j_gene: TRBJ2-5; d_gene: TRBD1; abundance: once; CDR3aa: CASSPLGTGGLPYEGETQYF; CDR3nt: TGTGCCAGCTCACCACTCGGGACAGGGGGCTTACCATATGAGGGTGAGACCCAGTACTTC
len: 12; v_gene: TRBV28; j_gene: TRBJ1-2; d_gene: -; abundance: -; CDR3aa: CASSLVTGDSTF; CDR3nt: TGTGCCAGCAGTTTAGTGACAGGAGACTCCACCTTC